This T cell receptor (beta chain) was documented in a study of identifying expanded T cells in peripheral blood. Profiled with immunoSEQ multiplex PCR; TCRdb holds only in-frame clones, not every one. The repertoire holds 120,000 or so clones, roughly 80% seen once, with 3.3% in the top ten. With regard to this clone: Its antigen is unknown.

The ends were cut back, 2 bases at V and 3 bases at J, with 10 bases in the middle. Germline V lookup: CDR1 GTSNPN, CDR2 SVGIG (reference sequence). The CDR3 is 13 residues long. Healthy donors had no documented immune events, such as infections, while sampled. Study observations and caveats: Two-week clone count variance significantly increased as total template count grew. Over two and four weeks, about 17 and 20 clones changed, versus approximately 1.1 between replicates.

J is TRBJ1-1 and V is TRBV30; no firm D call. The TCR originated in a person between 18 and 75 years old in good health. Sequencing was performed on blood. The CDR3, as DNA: TGTGCCTGGAGTAACTCGGGAGACACTGAAGCTTTCTTT. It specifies CAWSNSGDTEAFF.